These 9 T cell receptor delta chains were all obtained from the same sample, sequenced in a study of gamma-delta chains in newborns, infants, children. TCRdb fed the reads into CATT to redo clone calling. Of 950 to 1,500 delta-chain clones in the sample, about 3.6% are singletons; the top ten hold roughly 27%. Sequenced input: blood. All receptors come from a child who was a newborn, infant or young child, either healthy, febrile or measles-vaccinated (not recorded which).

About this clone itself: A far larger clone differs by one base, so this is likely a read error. This CDR3 reads CACDTGYWGIPCSWDTRQMFF. In nucleotides, the CDR3 is TGTGCCTGTGACACCGGGTACTGGGGGATACCCTGCTCCTGGGACACCCGACAGATGTTTTTC. V and J are TRDV2 and TRDJ3; 12 positions match TRDD3. This CDR3 is 21 amino acids long. In germline, CDR1 is GEAIGNYY, CDR2 EKD. Trimming removed 0 bases from V and 0 bases from J; junction bases left unmatched: 8.

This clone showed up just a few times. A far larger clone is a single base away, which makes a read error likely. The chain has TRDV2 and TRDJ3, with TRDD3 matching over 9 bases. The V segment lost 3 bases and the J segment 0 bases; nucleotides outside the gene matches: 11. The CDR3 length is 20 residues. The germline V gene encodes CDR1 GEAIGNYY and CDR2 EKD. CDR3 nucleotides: TGTGCCTGTGACGCCGTCCTTTGGGGGATAAGCTCCTGGGACACCCGACAGATGTTTTTC. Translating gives CACDAVLWGISSWDTRQMFF.

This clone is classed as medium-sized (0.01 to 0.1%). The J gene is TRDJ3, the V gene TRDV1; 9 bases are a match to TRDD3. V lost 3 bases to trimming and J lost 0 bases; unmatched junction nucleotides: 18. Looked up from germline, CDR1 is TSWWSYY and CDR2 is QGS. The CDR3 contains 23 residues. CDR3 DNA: TGTGCTCTTGGGGACGTTCCCCTGCGTCTGGGGGATCCGAGCTCCTGGGACACCCGACAGATGTTTTTC. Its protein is CALGDVPLRLGDPSSWDTRQMFF.

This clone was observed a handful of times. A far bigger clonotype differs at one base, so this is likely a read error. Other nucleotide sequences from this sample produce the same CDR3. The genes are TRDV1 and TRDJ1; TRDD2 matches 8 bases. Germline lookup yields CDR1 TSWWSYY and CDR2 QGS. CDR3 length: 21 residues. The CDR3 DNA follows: TGTGCTCTCGGGGACTGGCCTTCCTATCATCGTCTGACGAAGTACACCGATAAACTCATCTTT. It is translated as CALGDWPSYHRLTKYTDKLIF.

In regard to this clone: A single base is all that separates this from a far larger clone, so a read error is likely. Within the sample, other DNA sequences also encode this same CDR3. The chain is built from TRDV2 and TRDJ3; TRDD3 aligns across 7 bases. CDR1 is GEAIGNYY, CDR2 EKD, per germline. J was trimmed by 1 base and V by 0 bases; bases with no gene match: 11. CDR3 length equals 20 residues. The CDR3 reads CACDTGAGGYQSWDTRQMFF. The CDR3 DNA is TGTGCCTGTGACACCGGGGCTGGGGGGTACCAGTCCTGGGACACCCGACAGATGTTTTTC.

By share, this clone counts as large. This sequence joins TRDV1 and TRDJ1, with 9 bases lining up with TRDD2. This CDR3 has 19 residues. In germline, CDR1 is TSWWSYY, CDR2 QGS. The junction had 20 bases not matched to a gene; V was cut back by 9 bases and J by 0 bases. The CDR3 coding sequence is TGTGCTCTCTCCCTTCCTACCAGGGGGATTCTCATGTACACCGATAAACTCATCTTT. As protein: CALSLPTRGILMYTDKLIF.

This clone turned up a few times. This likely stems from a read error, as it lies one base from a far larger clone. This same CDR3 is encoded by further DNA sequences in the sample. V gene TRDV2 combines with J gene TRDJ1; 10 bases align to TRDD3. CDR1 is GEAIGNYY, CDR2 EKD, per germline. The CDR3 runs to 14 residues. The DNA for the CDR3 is TGCGCCTGTGACAGGGGGATACGCACCGATAAACTCATCTTT. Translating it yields CACDRGIRTDKLIF.

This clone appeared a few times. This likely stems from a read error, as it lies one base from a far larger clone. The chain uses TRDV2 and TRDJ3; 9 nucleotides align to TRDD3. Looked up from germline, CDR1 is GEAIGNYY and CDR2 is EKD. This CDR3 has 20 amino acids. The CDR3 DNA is TGTGCCTGTGACACCGTCCTTTGGGGGATAAGCTCCTGGGACACCCGACAGTTGTTTTTC. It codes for CACDTVLWGISSWDTRQLFF.

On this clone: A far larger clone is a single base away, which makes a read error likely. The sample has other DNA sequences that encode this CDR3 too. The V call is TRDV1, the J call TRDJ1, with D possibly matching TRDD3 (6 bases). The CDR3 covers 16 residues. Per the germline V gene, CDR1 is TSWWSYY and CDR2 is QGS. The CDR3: CALGDRSLRYTDKLIF. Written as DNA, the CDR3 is TGTGCTCTGGGGGACCGTTCCCTGAGGTACACCGATAAACTCATCTTT.